Each of the 25 T cell receptor beta chains below was sequenced from the same sample in a study of blood T cell repertoires in COVID-19. Profiled with immunoSEQ multiplex PCR; TCRdb holds only in-frame clones, not every one. The repertoire includes about 200,000 clones, approximately 84% of them detected once, and approximately 8.7% sits in the top ten. Sequencing was done on a sample of peripheral blood. These receptors originate from a woman of 80 years or more with acute or convalescent COVID-19.

The V and J genes are TRBV6-4 and TRBJ2-7; perhaps TRBD2 as D (6 bases). Trimming pared 6 bases from V and 5 bases from J, leaving 20 bases between. The CDR3 is 15 residues long. CDR1 is MRHNA, CDR2 SNTAGT, per germline. The CDR3 spells CASREGGGPPHEQYF. Here the CDR3 DNA reads TGTGCCAGCAGGGAGGGTGGCGGGCCTCCCCACGAGCAGTACTTC.

This clone was counted a few times. The CDR3 nucleotides read TGTGCCAGCAGCCGACTAGGGAATGAGCAGTACTTC. This sequence encodes CASSRLGNEQYF. This chain joins TRBV6-5 and TRBJ2-7; D is possibly TRBD2 (6 bases). The ends were cut back, 6 bases at V and 7 bases at J, with 13 bases in the middle. Germline CDR1 and CDR2: MNHEY and SVGAGI. The CDR3 has 12 amino acids.

This clone was counted once. The chain employs TRBV2 and TRBJ1-2, with unresolved D. V dropped 6 bases and J dropped 5 bases, with 16 bases sitting between them. The CDR3 has 14 residues. Germline CDR1 and CDR2: SNHLY and FYNNEI. CDR3 in DNA: TGTGCCAGCAGGGTTATCAGGCCCGAGTATGGCTACACCTTC. Protein: CASRVIRPEYGYTF.

The chain has TRBV28 and TRBJ1-6; weak D call: TRBD1 (6 bases). V was trimmed by 5 bases and J by 9 bases, leaving 17 bases between them. Germline V gene sequence: CDR1 MDHEN, CDR2 SYDVKM. The CDR3 runs 15 residues. The CDR3 spells CASSPSRGEGSPLHF. The CDR3 nucleotides read TGTGCCAGCAGTCCCTCCAGGGGCGAAGGTTCACCCCTCCACTTT. The full variable domain, completed using reference TRBV28 and TRBJ1-6, is DVKVTQSSRYLVKRTGEKVFLECVQDMDHENMFWYRQDPGLGLRLIYFSYDVKMKEKGDIPEGYSVSREKKERFSLILESASTNQTSMYLCASSPSRGEGSPLHFGNGTRLTVT.

The chain combines TRBV3-1 (or the pseudogene TRBV3-2) with TRBJ1-5; 7 bases are a match to TRBD1. Germline trimming cut 3 bases from V and 0 bases from J; bases unmatched to any gene: 8. The germline V gene encodes CDR1 LGHDT and CDR2 YNNKEL (reference sequence). The CDR3 runs 17 residues. This CDR3 is CASSQYPGTVSNQPQHF. DNA of the CDR3: TGTGCCAGCAGCCAGTATCCCGGGACAGTTAGCAATCAGCCCCAGCATTTT.

This chain joins TRBV7-2 and TRBJ2-3, with 8 bases matching TRBD1. Trimming cost V 4 bases and J 0 bases; bases outside gene matches: 3. This CDR3 is built from 15 residues. Germline V gene data show CDR1 as SGHTA and CDR2 as FQGNSA. The CDR3 spells CASSWTGPSTDTQYF. As DNA, the CDR3 is TGTGCCAGCAGCTGGACAGGGCCCAGCACAGATACGCAGTATTTT.

V and J are TRBV6-5 and TRBJ1-4, with a weak D call TRBD1 (6 bases). The germline CDR1 and CDR2 sequences are MNHEY and SVGAGI. V lost 7 bases and J 5 bases, leaving 8 bases between the germline ends. The CDR3 length is 12 residues. The CDR3 DNA follows: TGTGCCAGCACGGACAGAAATGAAAAACTGTTTTTT. Protein sequence: CASTDRNEKLFF.

This clone was observed a few times. The chain combines TRBV28 with TRBJ2-5; D may be TRBD1 (6 bases). The CDR3 runs to 14 residues. In germline, CDR1 is MDHEN, CDR2 SYDVKM. Trimming stripped 2 bases from V and 4 bases from J, with 11 bases between. CDR3 in amino acids: CASSLKQGRETQYF. The CDR3 coding sequence is TGTGCCAGCAGTTTAAAACAGGGTCGAGAGACCCAGTACTTC.

V usage is TRBV5-1 and J usage is TRBJ2-7; 11 positions agree with TRBD1. This CDR3 is 14 amino acids long. From germline, CDR1 is SGHRS and CDR2 YFSETQ. The ends lost 1 base at V and 6 bases at J; junction bases unmatched: 3. The CDR3, as DNA: TGCGCCAGCAGCTTGAGGACAGGGGGCGGCGAGCAGTACTTC. It encodes CASSLRTGGGEQYF. Variable domain in full (rest from reference TRBV5-1 and TRBJ2-7): KAGVTQTPRYLIKTRGQQVTLSCSPISGHRSVSWYQQTPGQGLQFLFEYFSETQRNKGNFPGRFSGRQFSNSRSEMNVSTLELGDSALYLCASSLRTGGGEQYFGPGTRLTVT.

This clone has only one observation. The chain is built from TRBV5-6 and TRBJ2-7; D gene uncertain. The CDR3 is 12 residues long. V lost 8 bases and J 0 bases, leaving 9 bases between the germline ends. Germline values: CDR1 SGHDT, CDR2 YYEEEE. The CDR3 nucleotides are TGTGCCAGTGGGCAGTACTCCTACGAGCAGTACTTC. Translated: CASGQYSYEQYF.

V and J are TRBV18 and TRBJ1-5; D is possibly TRBD1 (5 bases). The CDR3 extends over 16 amino acids. Germline values: CDR1 KGHSH, CDR2 LQKENI. Trimming stripped 4 bases from V and 0 bases from J, with 13 bases between. For the CDR3, the DNA is TGTGCCAGCTCACGGACATCCCTTTATAGCAATCAGCCCCAGCATTTT. Its protein is CASSRTSLYSNQPQHF. The variable domain in full, with the rest retrieved from reference TRBV18 and TRBJ1-5, is NAGVMQNPRHLVRRRGQEARLRCSPMKGHSHVYWYRQLPEEGLKFMVYLQKENIIDESGMPKERFSAEFPKEGPSILRIQQVVRGDSAAYFCASSRTSLYSNQPQHFGDGTRLSIL.

J is TRBJ2-6 and V is TRBV7-2, with no clear D. This CDR3 contains 15 residues. Trimming left V 6 bases short and J 1 base short, with 10 bases between. CDR1 and CDR2 from the germline V gene are SGHTA and FQGNSA. CDR3 sequence reads: CASRLKTSGANVLTF. The CDR3 nucleotides are TGTGCCAGCAGGTTAAAAACTTCTGGGGCCAACGTCCTGACTTTC.

The rearrangement joins TRBV5-1 to TRBJ2-3; D uncertain. Germline loops: CDR1 SGHRS, CDR2 YFSETQ. V dropped 4 bases and J dropped 5 bases, with 20 bases sitting between them. This CDR3 has 16 residues. CDR3 sequence (DNA): TGCGCCAGCAGCCCGACTGTGCGGTCCGAACGAGATACGCAGTATTTT. Translating it yields CASSPTVRSERDTQYF.

This rearrangement joins TRBV27 to TRBJ1-5; D is unresolved. Per germline, CDR1 MNHEY and CDR2 SMNVEV (reference sequence). The CDR3 extends over 13 amino acids. Trimming pared 5 bases from V and 2 bases from J, leaving 7 bases between. For the CDR3, the DNA is TGTGCCAGCAGTCGGGTGCGCAATCAGCCCCAGCATTTT. Encoded protein: CASSRVRNQPQHF.

This clone turned up a few times. The rearrangement joins TRBV27 to TRBJ2-1; 7 nucleotides line up with TRBD2. CDR1 is MNHEY and CDR2 is SMNVEV in the germline V gene (reference sequence). This CDR3 is built from 15 residues. V lost 4 bases and J lost 0; bases outside the gene matches: 3. This chain's CDR3 is CASSSVAGSYNEQFF. The CDR3 DNA sequence: TGTGCCAGCAGTTCAGTAGCGGGCTCCTACAATGAGCAGTTCTTC.

The V gene is TRBV5-1, the J gene TRBJ1-6; D is undetermined. The CDR3 length is 13 residues. The germline CDR1 and CDR2 sequences are SGHRS and YFSETQ. Trimming shortened V by 0 bases and J by 6 bases, and 4 bases separated the two germline ends. This CDR3 reads CASSLGSNSPLHF. DNA of the CDR3: TGCGCCAGCAGCTTGGGCAGTAATTCACCCCTCCACTTT.

The V gene is TRBV24-1, the J gene TRBJ2-7; D is unresolved. Trimming removed 5 bases at V and 1 base at J, with 8 bases between. CDR1 KGHDR and CDR2 SFDVKD come from the germline V gene. This CDR3 contains 13 residues. In DNA, the CDR3 is TGTGCCACCAGTGCAGCAGGTTCCTACGAGCAGTACTTC. It is translated as CATSAAGSYEQYF.

V gene TRBV6-1 combines with J gene TRBJ2-5, with D maybe TRBD2 (6 bases). The germline gives CDR1 MNHNS, CDR2 SASEGT. Trimming stripped 1 base from V and 5 bases from J, with 20 bases between. CDR3 size: 17 residues. The CDR3 DNA follows: TGTGCCAGCAGTGAAGGTTTAGGGACTCCTGGAGGGGAGACCCAGTACTTC. This translates into CASSEGLGTPGGETQYF.

This clone appeared once. This chain connects TRBV11-3 to TRBJ2-3, with 9 bases identical to TRBD1. There are 14 residues in the CDR3. CDR1 and CDR2 from the germline V gene are SGHNT and YENEEA. The junction had 2 bases not matched to a gene; V was cut back by 3 bases and J by 4 bases. The CDR3: CASSLGQGADTQYF. CDR3 nucleotide sequence: TGTGCCAGCAGCTTGGGACAGGGCGCAGATACGCAGTATTTT.

The sample holds a few counts of this clone. At one boundary the junction diverges from the germline segment, which might be a read error. The genes are TRBV20-1 and TRBJ1-3; D is unresolved. This CDR3 region has 10 residues. CDR1 is DFQATT, CDR2 SNEGSKA, per germline (reference sequence). CDR3 sequence (DNA): TGCAGTGCTTCCGTAGGCGCCGAGGTTTTT. It specifies CSASVGAEVF.

The chain carries TRBV29-1 and TRBJ2-3, with unresolved D. The CDR3 runs to 12 residues. V was pared by 8 bases and J by 5 bases, with 14 bases between. CDR1 and CDR2 (germline): SQVTM, ANQGSEA. DNA of the CDR3: TGCAGCCTTATTTTTAGTGGAGATACGCAGTATTTT. Translating it yields CSLIFSGDTQYF.

The gene calls are TRBV10-2 and TRBJ2-7, with D possibly being TRBD2 (5 bases). The CDR3 totals 11 residues. The V end was cut by 3 bases, the J end by 12 bases, with 12 bases between. Germline CDR1 WSHSY, CDR2 SAAADI. This CDR3 is CASSEGGRLYF. CDR3 DNA: TGCGCCAGCAGTGAAGGAGGACGGCTGTACTTC.

A single count supports this clone. The V and J genes are TRBV6-5 and TRBJ2-7; 9 bases agree with TRBD1. V was pared by 6 bases and J by 3 bases, with 9 bases of the junction left unmatched. Germline values: CDR1 MNHEY, CDR2 SVGAGI. This CDR3 is built from 15 residues. The CDR3 nucleotides are TGTGCCAGCAGGACTGACAGGGGGACATACTACGAGCAGTACTTC. Amino acid sequence: CASRTDRGTYYEQYF.

The chain joins TRBV6-7 to TRBJ2-5, with D unresolved. TRBV6-7 carries the ORF label, with uncertain function. The CDR3 length is 15 residues. Trimming left V 5 bases short and J 2 bases short, with 15 bases between. In DNA, the CDR3 is TGTGCCAGCAGTAACACACCAGGCTTTCAAGAGACCCAGTACTTC. Residues: CASSNTPGFQETQYF.

This clone showed up just once. V and J are TRBV28 and TRBJ2-7, with 8 positions matching TRBD2. The V gene end was trimmed by 3 bases and the J gene end by 3 bases; junction bases not matched to a gene: 4. Germline assignment: CDR1 MDHEN and CDR2 SYDVKM. The CDR3 has 14 amino acids. CDR3 residues: CASSFSGTHYEQYF. The CDR3 DNA follows: TGTGCCAGCAGTTTTAGCGGGACCCACTACGAGCAGTACTTC.